This T cell receptor beta chain appears in the sequencing data of a study of blood T cells in healthy people across ages. A few counts support this clonotype. V was trimmed by 0 bases and J by 5 bases, leaving 11 bases between them. The V gene's germline CDR1 is SGDLS and CDR2 YYNGEE. This CDR3 is 14 amino acids long. Next came a second PCR, run for roughly 6 to 11 cycles, which used a sample-barcoded 5' primer along with a J-beta primer mix. TCRdb passed the 5' RACE reads through MiXCR, listing each CDR3 protein once. This table holds around 520,000 distinct CDR3 sequences, around 27% found once. These same data were also listed under a study on T cells of mothers and their children.

The rearrangement joins TRBV9 to TRBJ1-1; TRBD1 might be the D (6 bases). The clonotype comes from a boy between 2 and 10 years old in good health. The sample was blood. CDR3 sequence reads: CASSVAGGQTEAFF. CDR3 DNA sequence: TGTGCCAGCAGCGTAGCTGGGGGGCAGACTGAAGCTTTCTTT.